This T cell receptor beta chain was recorded in a study of T-cell memory formation after mild COVID-19. This CDR3 contains 9 residues. With 9 bases removed from V and 9 bases from J, the gap between germline ends came to 5 bases. Germline loops: CDR1 SGHAT, CDR2 FQNNGV. TCRdb passed the 5' RACE reads through MiXCR, listing each CDR3 protein once. The sample lists 470,000 or so distinct CDR3 sequences; approximately 18% were seen once. The clonotype was recovered from a man between 18 and 29 years old who had mild COVID-19 (a few samples of this study predate the infection). Cell type and time point are not known. The sample consisted of PBMCs or a T cell subset sorted from them (not recorded which). The chain has TRBV11-2 and TRBJ2-2; D gene uncertain. The CDR3 DNA sequence: TGTGCCAGTCCCCGGGAGCTGTTTTTT. Its protein product is CASPRELFF.